This T cell receptor beta chain stems from a study of blood T cell repertoires in COVID-19. Study-level background: Sites across the United States, Italy and Spain contributed samples from acute and convalescent COVID-19. Sample material is recorded as cDNA or gDNA derived from T cells, B-cell-depleted T cells, or PBMCs.

Repertoires were generated with immunoSEQ multiplex PCR, while TCRdb's copy carries only in-frame clones and drops some. The repertoire consists of more than 200,000 clones, with 87% occurring once and the leading ten covering under 4%. Germline V CDR1 and CDR2: LNHNV, YYDKDF (reference sequence). The CDR3 contains 15 residues. Trimming left V 5 bases short and J 0 bases short, with 10 bases between. This receptor was taken from a man younger than 35 with active or convalescent COVID-19. Source material: peripheral blood. The rearrangement uses TRBV15 and TRBJ1-4; D is ambiguous. CDR3 sequence (DNA): TGTGCCACCAGCGGTACCGGGACAACTAATGAAAAACTGTTTTTT. Translated, it gives CATSGTGTTNEKLFF.